This paragraph covers one TCR beta chain sequence. Since no conserved phenylalanine or tryptophan closes the CDR3, a read error is the likely cause. The DNA is omitted, as the CDR3 cannot be located on it reliably, and the CDR3 follows TCRdb's listing. The CDR3 numbers 9 amino acids, ends counted. In germline, CDR1 is GTSNPN, CDR2 SVGIG (reference sequence). This entry belongs to a study of PD-1 and CTLA-4 blockade in melanoma. Assay: immunoSEQ multiplex PCR; the TCRdb copy retains only in-frame clones and omits some. The profile shows tens of thousands of clones, 88% of them singletons. The chain links TRBV30 to TRBJ1-1; TRBD1 is the table's D call and was not checked against the DNA. The sample in question was CD8+ T cells from peripheral blood, obtained from a patient given anti-PD-1 treatment. The receptor's source is a human donor with melanoma. CDR3 residues: CAWSLGQPK.